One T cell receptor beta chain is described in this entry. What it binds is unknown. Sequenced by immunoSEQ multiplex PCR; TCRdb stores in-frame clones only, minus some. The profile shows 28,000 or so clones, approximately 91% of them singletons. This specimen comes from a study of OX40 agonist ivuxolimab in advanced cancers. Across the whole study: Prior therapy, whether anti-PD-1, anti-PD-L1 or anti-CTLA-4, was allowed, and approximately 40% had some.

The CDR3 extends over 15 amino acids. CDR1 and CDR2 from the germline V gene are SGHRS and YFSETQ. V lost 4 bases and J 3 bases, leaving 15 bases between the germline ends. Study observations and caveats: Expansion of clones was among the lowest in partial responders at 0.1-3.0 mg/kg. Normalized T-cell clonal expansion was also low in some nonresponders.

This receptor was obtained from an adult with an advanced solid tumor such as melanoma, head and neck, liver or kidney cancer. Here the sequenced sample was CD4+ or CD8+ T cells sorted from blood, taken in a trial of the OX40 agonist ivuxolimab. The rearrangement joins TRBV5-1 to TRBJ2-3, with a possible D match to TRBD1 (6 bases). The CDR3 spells CASSADSLGTDTQYF. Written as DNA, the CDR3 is TGCGCCAGCAGCGCGGACAGCCTAGGTACAGATACGCAGTATTTT.